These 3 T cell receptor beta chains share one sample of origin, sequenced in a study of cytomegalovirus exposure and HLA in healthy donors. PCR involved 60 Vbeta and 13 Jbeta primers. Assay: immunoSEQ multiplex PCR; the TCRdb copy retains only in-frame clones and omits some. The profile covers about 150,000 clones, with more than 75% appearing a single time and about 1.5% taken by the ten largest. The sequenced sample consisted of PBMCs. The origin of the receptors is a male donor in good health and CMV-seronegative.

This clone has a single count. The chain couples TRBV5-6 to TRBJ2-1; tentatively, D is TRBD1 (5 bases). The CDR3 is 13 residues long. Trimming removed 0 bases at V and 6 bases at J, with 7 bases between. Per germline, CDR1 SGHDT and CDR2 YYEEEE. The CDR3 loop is CASSLGQPNEQFF. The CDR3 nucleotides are TGTGCCAGCAGCTTGGGACAGCCCAATGAGCAGTTCTTC.

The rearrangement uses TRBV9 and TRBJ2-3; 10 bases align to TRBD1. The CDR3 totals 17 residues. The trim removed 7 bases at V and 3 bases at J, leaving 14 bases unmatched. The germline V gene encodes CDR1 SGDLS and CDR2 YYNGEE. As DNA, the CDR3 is TGTGCCAGCGCCGGGACAGGGGCCCATATACGTACAGATACGCAGTATTTT. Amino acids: CASAGTGAHIRTDTQYF. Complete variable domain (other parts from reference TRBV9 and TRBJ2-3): DSGVTQTPKHLITATGQRVTLRCSPRSGDLSVYWYQQSLDQGLQFLIQYYNGEERAKGNILERFSAQQFPDLHSELNLSSLELGDSALYFCASAGTGAHIRTDTQYFGPGTRLTVL.

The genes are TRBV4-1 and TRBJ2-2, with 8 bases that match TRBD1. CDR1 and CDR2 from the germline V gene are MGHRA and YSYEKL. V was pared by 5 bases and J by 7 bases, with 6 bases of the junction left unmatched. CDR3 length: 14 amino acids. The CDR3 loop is CASSSQGANGELFF. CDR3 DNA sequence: TGCGCCAGCAGCTCGCAGGGGGCCAACGGGGAGCTGTTTTTT.